A selection of T cell receptor beta chains follows, all from one sample in a study of blood T cells in healthy people across ages. Via MiXCR, TCRdb re-called the 5' RACE reads, giving one row per CDR3 protein. The sample records around 1,500,000 distinct CDR3 sequences, 28% being singletons. The sequenced material came from blood. These receptors all stem from a woman aged 30 to 39 in good health. The CDR3 runs from the conserved cysteine through the conserved F or W. The D gene is left open where the match is weak. Where a row states a size, it is once, few, many or the class of an expanded clone; other rows omit it.

V gene	D gene	clone size	J gene	CDR3 DNA	CDR3 protein
TRBV15	-	once	TRBJ2-7	TGTGCCACCAGCAAGGGTAGGGGGGCGCGGAGCGAGCAGTACTTC	CATSKGRGARSEQYF
TRBV5-1	TRBD1	-	TRBJ2-2	TGCGCCAGCAGCTCGCGGACAGGGGGTTCCGGGGAGCTGTTTTTT	CASSSRTGGSGELFF
TRBV12-3/TRBV12-4	TRBD2	many	TRBJ2-7	TGTGCCAGCAGTCAACTAGCGGGCTTCTCCTACGAGCAGTACTTC	CASSQLAGFSYEQYF
TRBV4-3	-	many	TRBJ1-2	TGCGCCAGCAGCCAAGATTGGGGAGGGGGTAGCGGCTACACCTTC	CASSQDWGGGSGYTF
TRBV20-1	-	-	TRBJ2-2	TGCAGTGCCGACTCGGGCGGGGAGCTGTTTTTT	CSADSGGELFF
TRBV7-3	-	many	TRBJ1-2	TGTGCCAGCAGCTACGGAGGGGATGGCTACACCTTC	CASSYGGDGYTF
TRBV7-9	-	many	TRBJ2-5	TGTGCCAGCAGCTCCGGGACGGGACGGGGTGAGCAGTACTTC	CASSSGTGRGEQYF
TRBV18	TRBD2	few	TRBJ2-3	TGTGCCAGCTCACCACAGCGGGGGGGCGCAGATACGCAGTATTTT	CASSPQRGGADTQYF
TRBV7-3	-	-	TRBJ2-1	TGTGCCAGCAGCTCCGGCAACCACAATGAGCAGTTCTTC	CASSSGNHNEQFF
TRBV20-1	TRBD1	-	TRBJ1-4	TGCAGTACTAGAGTGACAGGGAGGGGAAACGGAAAACTGTTTTTT	CSTRVTGRGNGKLFF
TRBV10-3	-	few	TRBJ1-2	TGTGCCATCAGCGATGTCGACAGCTATGGCTACACCTTC	CAISDVDSYGYTF
TRBV7-2	TRBD2	few	TRBJ2-3	TGTGCCAGCAGCTTCTTGCGGGAGGCTGCGCGCGCAGATACGCAGTATTTT	CASSFLREAARADTQYF
TRBV5-1	-	-	TRBJ2-2	TGCGCCAGCAGCTTGGCCGGGCTGTCCACCGGGGAGCTGTTTTTT	CASSLAGLSTGELFF
TRBV3-1	-	-	TRBJ2-1	TGTGCCAGCAGCCAATTATCTCTGAGGCAGTTCTTC	CASSQLSLRQFF
TRBV6-5	-	-	TRBJ1-5	TGTGCCAGCAGCCTCGGGATAACGGGACAGCCCCAGCATTTT	CASSLGITGQPQHF
TRBV4-1	-	many	TRBJ2-3	TGCGCCAGCAGCCAAGTTTTGAGGGCGGGGAGCACAGATACGCAGTATTTT	CASSQVLRAGSTDTQYF
TRBV9	TRBD2	-	TRBJ2-1	TGTGCCAGCAGCGTCAGACTAGCGGGAGCCAATGAGCAGTTCTTC	CASSVRLAGANEQFF
TRBV12-3/TRBV12-4	-	few	TRBJ1-2	TGTGCCAGCAGTTGGGGGGCTGGAGGCTACACCTTC	CASSWGAGGYTF
TRBV12-3/TRBV12-4	-	few	TRBJ2-7	TGTGCCAGCAGTTTCAGGACGGGAAGGGTGTACTTC	CASSFRTGRVYF
TRBV20-1	TRBD1	few	TRBJ2-7	TGCAGTGCCGATATGATCAGGGGGCAGAACGAGCAGTACTTC	CSADMIRGQNEQYF
TRBV30	-	-	TRBJ2-5	TGTGCCTGGAGTCAGGGCTCCAAAGAGACCCAGTACTTC	CAWSQGSKETQYF
TRBV20-1	TRBD2	many	TRBJ2-7	TGCAGTGCTAGCGATAGCGGGGTCGGTACCTACGAGCAGTACTTC	CSASDSGVGTYEQYF